Below, one TCR beta chain is given with its context. This sample is part of a study of breast tumors, draining lymph nodes, adjacent tissues. Breast cancer patients provided tissue from their axillary draining lymph nodes. TCRdb passed the multiplex PCR reads through MiXCR, listing each CDR3 protein once. Among about 94,000 distinct CDR3 sequences listed, approximately 28% were seen once. This CDR3 spans 16 amino acids. Deletions cut 7 bases from V and 3 bases from J, with 19 bases between. The germline V gene encodes CDR1 SGHAT and CDR2 FQNNGV. This TCR came from a female donor with breast cancer. Some clones in this sample may be carry-over from other donors' samples. This chain joins TRBV11-2 and TRBJ2-1; D is perhaps TRBD2 (7 bases). Sequencing input: axillary lymph node tissue. The CDR3 DNA sequence: TGTGCCAGCATCGGACTTCGGGGGGCCGACTACAATGAGCAGTTCTTC. Amino acids: CASIGLRGADYNEQFF.